The 12 T cell receptor beta chains below all came from one sample that was sequenced in a study of T cell responses to AZD1222 COVID-19 vaccine. Sequencing was performed with immunoSEQ multiplex PCR; in TCRdb, only in-frame clones are kept and a portion is missing. The sample records 150,000 to 190,000 clones, roughly 90% being singletons. Sequencing used peripheral blood, obtained 28 days after the second AZD1222 dose. Every receptor here comes from an adult who received the AZD1222 COVID-19 vaccine.

V usage is TRBV19 and J usage is TRBJ1-5, with 11 positions matching TRBD1. From germline, CDR1 is LNHDA and CDR2 SQIVND (reference sequence). This CDR3 contains 17 residues. Trimming at V came to 5 bases and at J to 0 bases, leaving 6 bases not matched to a gene. The CDR3 DNA follows: TGTGCCAGTAGTTTCGGGACAGGGGGTTATAGCAATCAGCCCCAGCATTTT. Translating it yields CASSFGTGGYSNQPQHF.

This chain uses TRBV28 with TRBJ1-1; TRBD1 is a possible D gene (5 bases). Germline CDR1 MDHEN, CDR2 SYDVKM. V was trimmed by 7 bases and J by 4 bases, leaving 16 bases between them. The CDR3 is made up of 14 amino acids. The CDR3 loop is CASILRDGGTEAFF. The CDR3 coding sequence is TGTGCCAGCATCCTCCGGGACGGGGGCACTGAAGCTTTCTTT. The variable domain in full, with the rest retrieved from reference TRBV28 and TRBJ1-1, is DVKVTQSSRYLVKRTGEKVFLECVQDMDHENMFWYRQDPGLGLRLIYFSYDVKMKEKGDIPEGYSVSREKKERFSLILESASTNQTSMYLCASILRDGGTEAFFGQGTRLTVV.

CDR3 amino acids: CASSQGDNTEAFF. Here the CDR3 DNA reads TGTGCCAGCAGCCAAGGGGATAACACTGAAGCTTTCTTT. The V and J genes are TRBV4-2 and TRBJ1-1; no firm D call. Per the germline V gene, CDR1 is LGHNA and CDR2 is YNFKEQ. The CDR3 runs 13 residues. V lost 1 base, J lost 2 bases, and 5 bases lay in between.

CDR3 amino acids: CASSEAVEGTEAFF. The DNA for the CDR3 is TGTGCCAGCAGTGAAGCGGTAGAGGGTACTGAAGCTTTCTTT. The rearrangement uses TRBV6-1 and TRBJ1-1; D not certain. The CDR3 has 14 amino acids. Germline loops: CDR1 MNHNS, CDR2 SASEGT. Trimming removed 0 bases from V and 5 bases from J, with 10 bases in between.

J is TRBJ1-1 and V is TRBV2, with D unresolved. Germline lookup yields CDR1 SNHLY and CDR2 FYNNEI. CDR3 length: 13 amino acids. Trimming cost V 2 bases and J 3 bases, with 7 bases left between them. CDR3 DNA sequence: TGTGCCAGCAGTGAAACACGATACACTGAAGCTTTCTTT. This translates into CASSETRYTEAFF.

The chain combines TRBV5-1 with TRBJ2-7; D unclear. The CDR3 consists of 12 residues. V lost 2 bases, J lost 3 bases, and 6 bases lay in between. CDR1 is SGHRS and CDR2 is YFSETQ in the germline V gene. The CDR3 sequence is CASSFNGYEQYF. CDR3 DNA: TGCGCCAGCAGCTTCAATGGCTACGAGCAGTACTTC.

The chain joins TRBV10-2 to TRBJ1-1; a possible D gene is TRBD1 (6 bases). The length of the CDR3 is 15 residues. Trimming left V 3 bases short and J 5 bases short, with 16 bases between. Per germline, CDR1 WSHSY and CDR2 SAAADI. The CDR3 sequence: CASSDPRQAVTEAFF. In nucleotides, the CDR3 is TGCGCCAGCAGTGACCCCCGACAGGCTGTTACTGAAGCTTTCTTT.

A few counts support this clone. V gene TRBV6-5 combines with J gene TRBJ1-4; D call uncertain. V lost 0 bases and J 0 bases, leaving 5 bases between the germline ends. Germline values: CDR1 MNHEY, CDR2 SVGAGI. CDR3 size: 15 residues. The CDR3 DNA reads TGTGCCAGCAGTTACTCGAGTGCAACTAATGAAAAACTGTTTTTT. It translates to CASSYSSATNEKLFF.

In its sample, this clone was seen a few times. V is TRBV14 and J is TRBJ1-4, with TRBD1 as a possible D gene (5 bases). Germline V gene lookup returns CDR1 SGHDN and CDR2 FVKESK. V was cut by 4 bases and J by 0 bases, with 12 bases left in between. This CDR3 region has 16 residues. The CDR3 bases are TGTGCCAGCAGCCCCCCGGGGGGGACAACTAATGAAAAACTGTTTTTT. Its translation: CASSPPGGTTNEKLFF.

Note on this clone: The same CDR3 can be traced to other DNA sequences in this sample. The rearrangement links TRBV4-1 to TRBJ2-1; TRBD2 is a possible D gene (5 bases). Trimming took off 1 base at V and 10 bases at J, with 5 bases between the two ends. The CDR3 spans 11 residues. Germline lookup yields CDR1 MGHRA and CDR2 YSYEKL. The CDR3 reads CASSQGGEQFF. The CDR3 region has the DNA TGCGCCAGCAGCCAAGGCGGGGAGCAGTTCTTC.

The chain employs TRBV5-1 and TRBJ1-1; D may be TRBD1 (6 bases). V gave up 4 bases and J gave up 3 bases, with 16 bases separating them. Germline CDR1 is SGHRS and CDR2 is YFSETQ. The CDR3 has 15 residues. In DNA, the CDR3 is TGCGCCAGCAGCACCGACCGGGACACCTACACTGAAGCTTTCTTT. Its translation: CASSTDRDTYTEAFF.

This chain connects TRBV30 to TRBJ1-2, with D possibly TRBD1 on 5 matching bases. V was trimmed by 3 bases and J by 3 bases, leaving 11 bases between them. Germline CDR1 reads GTSNPN; CDR2 reads SVGIG (reference sequence). The CDR3 spans 13 residues. CDR3: CAWRNPGHYGYTF. The CDR3 coding sequence is TGTGCCTGGAGAAATCCGGGACACTATGGCTACACCTTC. Supplemented by reference TRBV30 and TRBJ1-2, the full variable domain reads SQTIHQWPATLVQPVGSPLSLECTVEGTSNPNLYWYRQAAGRGLQLLFYSVGIGQISSEVPQNLSASRPQDRQFILSSKKLLLSDSGFYLCAWRNPGHYGYTFGSGTRLTVV.